This entry concerns a single TCR beta chain. The sample originates from a study of shared T cell receptors in the human thymus. Sequenced by immunoSEQ multiplex PCR; TCRdb stores in-frame clones only, minus some. Among hundreds of thousands of clones listed, roughly 85% were seen once. Per germline, CDR1 SEHNR and CDR2 FQNEAQ (reference sequence). V lost 4 bases and J lost 7, with 15 bases in between. The CDR3 is 14 amino acids. These data also featured in a second study, about human thymus T cells.

The clonotype comes from a girl under three years old with a congenital heart defect. The source material was thymocytes. The chain uses TRBV7-9 and TRBJ2-3; D is undetermined. DNA of the CDR3: TGTGCCAGCAGCTCCGTTGTTAACTTCAATACGCAGTATTTT. Amino acids: CASSSVVNFNTQYF.